Many counts were recorded for the clone carrying this TCR beta chain. What it binds is not known. This specimen comes from a study of Graves' ophthalmopathy and Graves' hyperthyroidism. Broader study findings: The majority of expanded thyroid clonotypes above 0.001 frequency also occurred in blood.

The sequenced template was RNA, covering the TCR beta CDR3 region. The first-round RT-PCR employed HTBI primers together with the Qiagen OneStep RT-PCR kit. A multiplex PCR was then performed as the second round. One entry per CDR3 protein results from TCRdb running MiXCR on the multiplex PCR reads. The sample records approximately 460,000 distinct CDR3 sequences, approximately 15% being singletons. The source of this sequence is a woman aged 25 to 45 with Graves' ophthalmopathy. The sample taken for sequencing was blood.

The CDR3 spells CASSPGRVGYTF. The CDR3 DNA reads TGCGCCAGCAGCCCCGGACGGGTTGGCTACACCTTC. The gene calls are TRBV5-1 and TRBJ1-2; D gene uncertain. The CDR3 has 12 residues. Germline V CDR1 and CDR2: SGHRS, YFSETQ. V gave up 4 bases and J gave up 7 bases, with 11 bases separating them.